Detailed here is one T cell receptor (beta chain). This sample includes further DNA sequences coding for the same CDR3. The J segment lost 5 bases and the V segment lost 6 bases, leaving 4 bases of the junction unmatched. From germline, CDR1 is SGHTA and CDR2 FQGNSA. The CDR3 loop spans 13 amino acids. PCR used 60 Vbeta primers and 13 Jbeta primers. Using immunoSEQ multiplex PCR, the repertoire was profiled, and TCRdb retains in-frame clones only, with some absent. The table lists 120,000 to 150,000 clones, roughly 80% of them singletons, with under 3.5% in the top ten. The entry originates in a study of cytomegalovirus exposure and HLA in healthy donors.

The chain couples TRBV7-2 to TRBJ1-1; 9 bases match TRBD1. The sample comprised PBMCs. The clonotype originates from a woman in her 30s in good health and CMV-seronegative. The CDR3 loop reads CASRTDRGTEAFF. The CDR3, as DNA: TGTGCCAGCAGGACCGACAGGGGGACTGAAGCTTTCTTT. Combining the CDR3 with reference TRBV7-2 and TRBJ1-1 gives the whole variable domain GAGVSQSPSNKVTEKGKDVELRCDPISGHTALYWYRQSLGQGLEFLIYFQGNSAPDKSGLPSDRFSAERTGGSVSTLTIQRTQQEDSAVYLCASRTDRGTEAFFGQGTRLTVV.